The rows below give T cell receptor beta chains drawn from one sample of a study of blood T cell repertoires in COVID-19. The assay was immunoSEQ multiplex PCR, and TCRdb's table has in-frame clones only and misses some. In the table there are more than 85,000 clones, about 81% of which are singletons. Material for sequencing was peripheral blood. The receptors stem from an elderly man with acute or convalescent COVID-19. CDR3s include the opening cysteine and the closing phenylalanine or tryptophan. Each record gives: V gene, clone size, D gene, J gene, CDR3 protein, CDR3 DNA. The D gene is left open where the match is weak. Some rows mark clone size as missing; the rest say once, few, many or name a class of expanded clone.

v_gene: TRBV10-3; abundance: .; d_gene: .; j_gene: TRBJ2-1; CDR3aa: CAISERTTQRGNEQFF; CDR3nt: TGTGCCATCAGTGAGCGGACCACCCAAAGAGGGAATGAGCAGTTCTTC
v_gene: TRBV5-5; abundance: few; d_gene: TRBD2; j_gene: TRBJ2-7; CDR3aa: CASSLRSSGYEQYF; CDR3nt: TGTGCCAGCAGCTTGAGGTCTAGCGGCTACGAGCAGTACTTC
v_gene: TRBV7-8; abundance: .; d_gene: TRBD1; j_gene: TRBJ1-6; CDR3aa: CASSSRQGDNSPLHF; CDR3nt: TGTGCCAGCAGCTCGAGACAGGGAGACAATTCACCCCTCCACTTT
v_gene: TRBV19; abundance: .; d_gene: TRBD2; j_gene: TRBJ2-1; CDR3aa: CASSQGRGRGFNEQFF; CDR3nt: TGTGCCAGTAGTCAAGGGCGCGGGAGAGGGTTCAATGAGCAGTTCTTC
v_gene: TRBV27; abundance: .; d_gene: .; j_gene: TRBJ1-5; CDR3aa: CASSLREQGNQPQHF; CDR3nt: TGTGCCAGCAGTTTAAGGGAACAGGGCAATCAGCCCCAGCATTTT
v_gene: TRBV6-5; abundance: .; d_gene: TRBD1; j_gene: TRBJ1-1; CDR3aa: CASSPDRDRDTEAFF; CDR3nt: TGTGCCAGCAGTCCTGACCGGGACAGGGACACTGAAGCTTTCTTT
v_gene: TRBV5-4; abundance: .; d_gene: .; j_gene: TRBJ2-7; CDR3aa: CASSLNSITYEQYF; CDR3nt: TGTGCCAGCAGCTTGAATAGTATAACCTACGAGCAGTACTTC
v_gene: TRBV28; abundance: .; d_gene: .; j_gene: TRBJ1-5; CDR3aa: CASSPQIGQLVSNQPQHF; CDR3nt: TGTGCCAGCAGTCCTCAGATCGGACAACTCGTTAGCAATCAGCCCCAGCATTTT
v_gene: TRBV3-1/TRBV3-2; abundance: .; d_gene: .; j_gene: TRBJ1-2; CDR3aa: CASSQGPGGYTF; CDR3nt: TGTGCCAGCAGCCAAGGTCCGGGGGGCTACACCTTC
v_gene: TRBV7-2; abundance: .; d_gene: TRBD1; j_gene: TRBJ2-7; CDR3aa: CASSLQGALAYEQYF; CDR3nt: TGTGCCAGCAGCTTACAGGGGGCTTTAGCCTACGAGCAGTACTTC
v_gene: TRBV9; abundance: .; d_gene: TRBD2; j_gene: TRBJ2-3; CDR3aa: CASSVVASGTDTQYF; CDR3nt: TGTGCCAGCAGCGTAGTGGCTAGCGGGACAGATACGCAGTATTTT
v_gene: TRBV15; abundance: .; d_gene: .; j_gene: TRBJ2-1; CDR3aa: CATSRDIDEQFF; CDR3nt: TGTGCCACCAGCAGAGATATCGATGAGCAGTTCTTC
v_gene: TRBV12-3/TRBV12-4; abundance: .; d_gene: .; j_gene: TRBJ2-1; CDR3aa: CASSFSSYNEQFF; CDR3nt: TGTGCCAGCAGTTTCAGCTCCTACAATGAGCAGTTCTTC
v_gene: TRBV5-1; abundance: few; d_gene: .; j_gene: TRBJ1-3; CDR3aa: CASSLAPRQARSAGNTIYF; CDR3nt: TGCGCCAGCAGCCTCGCTCCGAGACAGGCCAGGTCAGCTGGAAACACCATATATTTT
v_gene: TRBV6-7; abundance: .; d_gene: TRBD2; j_gene: TRBJ2-7; CDR3aa: CASSYSQPGREYEQYF; CDR3nt: TGTGCCAGCAGTTACTCACAGCCGGGGAGGGAGTACGAGCAGTACTTC
v_gene: TRBV7-2; abundance: .; d_gene: .; j_gene: TRBJ1-2; CDR3aa: CASSLGREGNYGYTF; CDR3nt: TGTGCCAGCAGCTTAGGGCGGGAAGGGAACTATGGCTACACCTTC
v_gene: TRBV5-1; abundance: .; d_gene: TRBD2; j_gene: TRBJ2-1; CDR3aa: CASSSGLAGYNEQFF; CDR3nt: TGCGCCAGCAGCTCGGGACTAGCGGGTTACAATGAGCAGTTCTTC
v_gene: TRBV28; abundance: .; d_gene: .; j_gene: TRBJ1-6; CDR3aa: CASSSPGLGNSPLHF; CDR3nt: TGTGCCAGCAGTTCTCCAGGGCTAGGTAATTCACCCCTCCACTTT
v_gene: TRBV5-5; abundance: .; d_gene: .; j_gene: TRBJ2-3; CDR3aa: CASSPTQILNTDTQYF; CDR3nt: TGTGCCAGCAGCCCAACCCAGATCCTCAACACAGATACGCAGTATTTT
v_gene: TRBV7-8; abundance: .; d_gene: .; j_gene: TRBJ1-1; CDR3aa: CASSFDSKGGTEAFF; CDR3nt: TGTGCCAGCAGCTTCGACAGCAAAGGGGGCACTGAAGCTTTCTTT
v_gene: TRBV24-1; abundance: .; d_gene: TRBD2; j_gene: TRBJ2-6; CDR3aa: CATSDPTSGRASSGANVLTF; CDR3nt: TGTGCCACCAGTGACCCCACTAGCGGGAGGGCCTCGAGTGGGGCCAACGTCCTGACTTTC
v_gene: TRBV5-8; abundance: .; d_gene: TRBD1; j_gene: TRBJ2-1; CDR3aa: CASSEQGAGWNEQFF; CDR3nt: TGTGCCAGCAGCGAACAGGGGGCCGGTTGGAATGAGCAGTTCTTC
v_gene: TRBV28; abundance: .; d_gene: TRBD1; j_gene: TRBJ2-3; CDR3aa: CASSLRGPTDTQYF; CDR3nt: TGTGCCAGCAGTTTGAGGGGGCCCACAGATACGCAGTATTTT
v_gene: TRBV30; abundance: .; d_gene: TRBD1; j_gene: TRBJ1-1; CDR3aa: CAWSPPGQGVLGTEAFF; CDR3nt: TGTGCCTGGAGCCCTCCGGGACAGGGGGTTTTGGGCACTGAAGCTTTCTTT
v_gene: TRBV7-8; abundance: once; d_gene: .; j_gene: TRBJ2-3; CDR3aa: CASSLRQRTDTQYF; CDR3nt: TGTGCCAGCAGCTTACGACAACGCACAGATACGCAGTATTTT
v_gene: TRBV5-1; abundance: .; d_gene: .; j_gene: TRBJ2-1; CDR3aa: CASSFSGAPGPKFF; CDR3nt: TGCGCCAGCAGCTTCTCCGGAGCCCCAGGGCCAAAGTTCTTC
v_gene: TRBV7-9; abundance: .; d_gene: TRBD1; j_gene: TRBJ1-1; CDR3aa: CASSLVQGALTEAFF; CDR3nt: TGTGCCAGCAGCTTAGTACAGGGGGCATTAACTGAAGCTTTCTTT
v_gene: TRBV5-6; abundance: .; d_gene: TRBD2; j_gene: TRBJ2-2; CDR3aa: CASTVWTSPNTGELFF; CDR3nt: TGTGCCAGCACCGTATGGACTAGTCCTAACACCGGGGAGCTGTTTTTT
v_gene: TRBV7-2; abundance: .; d_gene: .; j_gene: TRBJ2-2; CDR3aa: CASSFQGSNTGELFF; CDR3nt: TGTGCCAGCAGCTTCCAGGGATCAAACACCGGGGAGCTGTTTTTT
v_gene: TRBV15; abundance: once; d_gene: .; j_gene: TRBJ2-7; CDR3aa: CATSREGSWQSYEQYF; CDR3nt: TGTGCCACCAGCAGAGAGGGGAGCTGGCAATCCTACGAGCAGTACTTC
v_gene: TRBV10-2; abundance: .; d_gene: .; j_gene: TRBJ2-2; CDR3aa: CASILASNTGELFF; CDR3nt: TGCGCCAGCATCCTAGCGTCGAACACCGGGGAGCTGTTTTTT
v_gene: TRBV19; abundance: .; d_gene: TRBD1; j_gene: TRBJ2-5; CDR3aa: CASQNSGQVTTQYF; CDR3nt: TGTGCCAGTCAAAACTCGGGACAGGTTACGACCCAGTACTTC
v_gene: TRBV28; abundance: .; d_gene: .; j_gene: TRBJ2-7; CDR3aa: CASSSRTTRKPYEQYF; CDR3nt: TGTGCCAGCAGTTCCCGGACTACCCGAAAACCCTACGAGCAGTACTTC
v_gene: TRBV5-1; abundance: .; d_gene: .; j_gene: TRBJ2-2; CDR3aa: CASSLPGSTGELFF; CDR3nt: TGCGCCAGCAGCTTGCCAGGAAGCACCGGGGAGCTGTTTTTT
v_gene: TRBV19; abundance: .; d_gene: TRBD1; j_gene: TRBJ1-2; CDR3aa: CASSISGTAYGYTF; CDR3nt: TGTGCCAGTAGTATTTCGGGGACAGCCTATGGCTACACCTTC
v_gene: TRBV4-1; abundance: .; d_gene: .; j_gene: TRBJ1-5; CDR3aa: CASSHQGRDQPQHF; CDR3nt: TGCGCCAGCAGCCATCAGGGTCGCGATCAGCCCCAGCATTTT
v_gene: TRBV11-3; abundance: .; d_gene: TRBD2; j_gene: TRBJ2-5; CDR3aa: CASSPSGAKSQETQYF; CDR3nt: TGTGCCAGCAGTCCGAGCGGGGCAAAATCCCAAGAGACCCAGTACTTC
v_gene: TRBV27; abundance: once; d_gene: TRBD2; j_gene: TRBJ2-7; CDR3aa: CASSFLTSGTVYEQYF; CDR3nt: TGTGCCAGCAGTTTTTTGACTAGCGGGACCGTCTACGAGCAGTACTTC
v_gene: TRBV27; abundance: few; d_gene: TRBD2; j_gene: TRBJ2-5; CDR3aa: CASSFLAGSRGTQYF; CDR3nt: TGTGCCAGCAGTTTTCTAGCGGGGTCCCGGGGGACCCAGTACTTC
v_gene: TRBV6-2/TRBV6-3; abundance: .; d_gene: .; j_gene: TRBJ2-3; CDR3aa: CASSYGFRDTDTQYF; CDR3nt: TGTGCCAGCAGTTACGGATTTCGGGACACAGATACGCAGTATTTT
v_gene: TRBV5-6; abundance: .; d_gene: .; j_gene: TRBJ2-5; CDR3aa: CASPPSTRVGETQYF; CDR3nt: TGTGCCAGCCCACCCTCAACCAGGGTCGGCGAGACCCAGTACTTC
v_gene: TRBV24-1; abundance: .; d_gene: TRBD2; j_gene: TRBJ2-1; CDR3aa: CATSDPTGQRGINEQFF; CDR3nt: TGTGCCACCAGTGATCCGACGGGCCAGCGGGGGATCAATGAGCAGTTCTTC
v_gene: TRBV18; abundance: once; d_gene: .; j_gene: TRBJ1-1; CDR3aa: CASSPTEGEAFF; CDR3nt: TGTGCCAGCTCACCAACCGAGGGTGAAGCTTTCTTT
v_gene: TRBV7-2; abundance: .; d_gene: .; j_gene: TRBJ1-5; CDR3aa: CASSLVKGVGQPQHF; CDR3nt: TGTGCCAGCAGCTTAGTAAAGGGGGTGGGGCAGCCCCAGCATTTT
v_gene: TRBV19; abundance: .; d_gene: TRBD2; j_gene: TRBJ2-1; CDR3aa: CASRDLAGGSYNEQFF; CDR3nt: TGTGCCAGTAGAGACCTAGCGGGTGGCTCCTACAATGAGCAGTTCTTC
v_gene: TRBV3-1/TRBV3-2; abundance: .; d_gene: TRBD1; j_gene: TRBJ2-1; CDR3aa: CASSPLGQGYNEQFF; CDR3nt: TGTGCCAGCAGCCCTCTGGGACAGGGATACAATGAGCAGTTCTTC
v_gene: TRBV6-2/TRBV6-3; abundance: .; d_gene: .; j_gene: TRBJ2-7; CDR3aa: CASSYSRGTSYEQYF; CDR3nt: TGTGCCAGCAGTTACTCCCGAGGCACATCCTACGAGCAGTACTTC
v_gene: TRBV5-4; abundance: .; d_gene: TRBD1; j_gene: TRBJ2-7; CDR3aa: CASSSPTGVYEQYF; CDR3nt: TGTGCCAGCAGTTCCCCGACAGGGGTTTACGAGCAGTACTTC
v_gene: TRBV27; abundance: .; d_gene: .; j_gene: TRBJ1-5; CDR3aa: CASSEGGVGNQPQHF; CDR3nt: TGTGCCAGCAGTGAGGGGGGGGTCGGCAATCAGCCCCAGCATTTT
v_gene: TRBV5-1; abundance: .; d_gene: TRBD2; j_gene: TRBJ2-1; CDR3aa: CASSATSGAYNEQFF; CDR3nt: TGCGCCAGCAGCGCGACTAGCGGAGCCTACAATGAGCAGTTCTTC
v_gene: TRBV7-2; abundance: .; d_gene: .; j_gene: TRBJ1-6; CDR3aa: CASSLGTGSRSPLHF; CDR3nt: TGTGCCAGCAGCTTAGGTACAGGGTCGCGATCACCCCTCCACTTT